Each of the 18 T cell receptor beta chains below was sequenced from the same sample in a study of cytomegalovirus exposure and HLA in healthy donors. Primers included in the PCR were 60 Vbeta and 13 Jbeta primers. This table comes from immunoSEQ multiplex PCR, and its TCRdb copy is limited to in-frame clones, with some not included. This sample contains roughly 50,000 clones. Source material: PBMCs. These receptor sequences come from a woman between 35 and 50 years old in good health and CMV-seronegative.

The V gene is TRBV18, the J gene TRBJ1-1, with 11 positions matching TRBD1. Germline values: CDR1 KGHSH, CDR2 LQKENI. This CDR3 contains 16 residues. Trimming cost V 0 bases and J 1 base; bases outside gene matches: 1. Written as DNA, the CDR3 is TGTGCCAGCTCACCACCGGGACAGGGGGGGAACACTGAAGCTTTCTTT. Translating gives CASSPPGQGGNTEAFF.

This sequence joins TRBV5-4 and TRBJ1-4; 10 nucleotides match TRBD1. The germline V gene encodes CDR1 SGHNT and CDR2 YYREEE (reference sequence). The V segment lost 5 bases and the J segment 4 bases; nucleotides outside the gene matches: 8. The CDR3 loop spans 16 amino acids. CDR3 bases: TGTGCCAGCAGTTCCGGGACAGGGGTCAATAATGAAAAACTGTTTTTT. Its translation: CASSSGTGVNNEKLFF.

The rearrangement joins TRBV5-1 to TRBJ1-1; 9 nucleotides agree with TRBD1. CDR1 and CDR2 (germline): SGHRS, YFSETQ. The ends lost 4 bases at V and 3 bases at J; junction bases unmatched: 7. This CDR3 is 15 amino acids long. The CDR3 DNA sequence: TGCGCCAGCAGCCCGGGACAGGGAAGGTACACTGAAGCTTTCTTT. Its translation: CASSPGQGRYTEAFF.

In nucleotides, the CDR3 is TGTGCCAGCTCACCACGGCAAACAGGGGGCACTCAGCCCCAGCATTTT. Its translation: CASSPRQTGGTQPQHF. The rearrangement joins TRBV18 to TRBJ1-5, with 9 bases aligning to TRBD1. CDR1 and CDR2 from the germline V gene are KGHSH and LQKENI. Trimming took 1 base from V and 6 from J; bases not matched to a gene: 7. This CDR3 is built from 16 residues.

This chain joins TRBV11-1 and TRBJ2-7; D ambiguous. The J call is doubtful: the DNA matches TRBJ2-5 better. This CDR3 contains 14 residues. Germline V gene sequence: CDR1 SGHAT, CDR2 FQDESV (reference sequence). CDR3: CASSISKYQETQYF. The CDR3 DNA follows: TGTGCCAGCAGCATTAGCAAGTACCAAGAGACCCAGTACTTC.

The CDR3 is CASSSDRGTQHF. The CDR3 nucleotides read TGTGCCAGCAGTTCGGACAGGGGAACCCAGCATTTT. This rearrangement joins TRBV2 to TRBJ1-5; 9 bases fit TRBD1. This CDR3 region has 12 residues. CDR1 is SNHLY, CDR2 FYNNEI, per germline. Trimming at V came to 5 bases and at J to 11 bases, leaving 4 bases not matched to a gene.

In nucleotides, the CDR3 is TGTGCCAGTTTCCAGTCGGAGGAGACCCAGTACTTC. This sequence encodes CASFQSEETQYF. This rearrangement joins TRBV19 to TRBJ2-5; no clear D. This CDR3 contains 12 residues. Germline V lookup: CDR1 LNHDA, CDR2 SQIVND (reference sequence). With 8 bases removed from V and 5 bases from J, the gap between germline ends came to 12 bases.

The chain combines TRBV9 with TRBJ1-1, with D hard to call. The CDR3 has 12 residues. Germline V gene sequence: CDR1 SGDLS, CDR2 YYNGEE. V was trimmed by 3 bases and J by 7 bases, leaving 10 bases between them. For the CDR3, the DNA is TGTGCCAGCAGCGAAATCCAGATTGAAGCTTTCTTT. This codes for CASSEIQIEAFF. The full variable domain, with the rest looked up from reference TRBV9 and TRBJ1-1, is DSGVTQTPKHLITATGQRVTLRCSPRSGDLSVYWYQQSLDQGLQFLIQYYNGEERAKGNILERFSAQQFPDLHSELNLSSLELGDSALYFCASSEIQIEAFFGQGTRLTVV.

The chain employs TRBV29-1 and TRBJ1-2, with TRBD1 matching over 7 bases. Germline lookup yields CDR1 SQVTM and CDR2 ANQGSEA. CDR3 length equals 11 residues. V dropped 7 bases and J dropped 6; count of bases not matched to a gene: 5. The CDR3 here is CSAGQVNGYTF. CDR3 nucleotide sequence: TGCAGCGCTGGACAGGTTAATGGCTACACCTTC. The entire variable domain, with the rest obtained from reference TRBV29-1 and TRBJ1-2, is as follows: SAVISQKPSRDICQRGTSLTIQCQVDSQVTMMFWYRQQPGQSLTLIATANQGSEATYESGFVIDKFPISRPNLTFSTLTVSNMSPEDSSIYLCSAGQVNGYTFGSGTRLTVV.

Its frequency marks this clone as medium-sized. The chain links TRBV10-3 to TRBJ1-3; TRBD1 might be the D (5 bases). The CDR3 has 13 amino acids. V was shortened by 3 bases and J by 4 bases, with 7 bases between the two germline ends. CDR1 and CDR2 (germline): ENHRY, SYGVKD. The DNA of the CDR3 is TGTGCCATCAGTGATCGGGGGGGAAACACCATATATTTT. Translating it yields CAISDRGGNTIYF.

This chain links TRBV6-1 with TRBJ1-1, with D unclear. This CDR3 is built from 14 residues. Germline-derived CDR1 and CDR2 are MNHNS and SASEGT. The V end lost 3 bases, the J end lost 2 bases, and 10 bases lay between the germline ends. CDR3 DNA sequence: TGTGCCAGCAGTGAGGAGGGTACCAACACTGAAGCTTTCTTT. Translated, it gives CASSEEGTNTEAFF.

CDR3 coding DNA: TGTGCCAGTAGGATTGGTCGGGGGGACACCACAGATACGCAGTATTTT. Translated: CASRIGRGDTTDTQYF. The chain is built from TRBV19 and TRBJ2-3, with D maybe TRBD2 (7 bases). In germline, CDR1 is LNHDA, CDR2 SQIVND (reference sequence). The CDR3 is made up of 16 amino acids. Between the trimmed V and J ends, which lost 6 bases and 2 bases, there was a span of 18 bases.

V and J are TRBV6-1 and TRBJ1-1, with TRBD1 matching over 7 bases. This CDR3 has 13 residues. Germline CDR1 MNHNS, CDR2 SASEGT. V shed 7 bases and J 0 bases; nucleotides not matched to a gene: 2. CDR3 region: CASTGQMNTEAFF. CDR3 in DNA: TGTGCCAGCACGGGACAGATGAACACTGAAGCTTTCTTT.

The genes are TRBV30 and TRBJ2-1, with 10 nucleotides matching TRBD1. After removal of 4 bases from V and 5 bases from J, the junction contained 5 bases not matched to a gene. The CDR3 runs to 14 residues. CDR1 is GTSNPN and CDR2 is SVGIG in the germline V gene (reference sequence). This CDR3 reads CAWTDRGLDNEQFF. CDR3 coding DNA: TGTGCCTGGACCGACAGGGGGCTCGACAATGAGCAGTTCTTC.

This chain uses TRBV6-6 with TRBJ1-1, with 7 positions matching TRBD1. Germline V gene data show CDR1 as MNHNY and CDR2 as SVGAGI (reference sequence). With 2 bases clipped from V and 6 bases from J, the junction kept 9 bases outside the gene matches. The CDR3 covers 15 residues. CDR3 sequence: CASSYPQGMKPEAFF. CDR3 in DNA: TGTGCCAGCAGTTACCCACAGGGGATGAAGCCTGAAGCTTTCTTT.

This chain connects TRBV5-4 to TRBJ1-2; TRBD1 agrees at 7 bases. Germline values: CDR1 SGHNT, CDR2 YYREEE (reference sequence). The V segment lost 4 bases and the J segment 3 bases; nucleotides outside the gene matches: 9. The CDR3 runs to 15 residues. The CDR3 is CASSPREGADYGYTF. The CDR3 region has the DNA TGTGCCAGCAGCCCGCGGGAGGGGGCCGACTATGGCTACACCTTC.

The chain's CDR3 is CASSPVGGLVSNQPQHF. CDR3 DNA: TGTGCCAGCAGTCCGGTGGGGGGGCTCGTGAGCAATCAGCCCCAGCATTTT. The chain couples TRBV4-2 to TRBJ1-5; perhaps TRBD1 as D (6 bases). V lost 6 bases and J lost 1, with 19 bases in between. The CDR3 has 17 residues. Looked up from germline, CDR1 is LGHNA and CDR2 is YNFKEQ.

The chain carries TRBV7-2 and TRBJ2-5, with D uncertain. This CDR3 comprises 11 residues. Germline V gene sequence: CDR1 SGHTA, CDR2 FQGNSA. V lost 10 bases, J lost 0 bases, and 6 bases lay in between. Written as DNA, the CDR3 is TGTGCCAAGGCGGACCAAGAGACCCAGTACTTC. Residues: CAKADQETQYF.